A selection of T cell receptor beta chains follows, all from one sample in a study of OX40 agonist ivuxolimab in advanced cancers. Using immunoSEQ multiplex PCR, the repertoire was profiled, and TCRdb retains in-frame clones only, with some absent. The sample includes about 79,000 clones, 65% to 85% seen only once; the top ten take over 3.5%. Sequencing used CD4+ or CD8+ T cells sorted from blood, obtained in a trial of the OX40 agonist ivuxolimab. The receptors shown here come from an adult with an advanced solid tumor such as melanoma, head and neck, liver or kidney cancer. CDR3s include the opening cysteine and the closing phenylalanine or tryptophan. A D gene is named only where the DNA matches it firmly. Clone size is not always given. Where it is, it says once, few, many or a class for expanded clones.

J: TRBJ2-4; size: NA; D: NA; V: TRBV2; CDR3: CASSDQGIAKNIQYF; DNA: TGTGCCAGCAGTGATCAGGGGATAGCCAAAAACATTCAGTACTTC
J: TRBJ2-3; size: few; D: TRBD2; V: TRBV11-3; CDR3: CASSLGLAGGDHTDTQYF; DNA: TGTGCCAGCAGCCTGGGACTAGCGGGGGGCGACCACACAGATACGCAGTATTTT
J: TRBJ2-1; size: NA; D: NA; V: TRBV18; CDR3: CASSPNRDTKDNEQFF; DNA: TGTGCCAGCTCACCTAACCGGGACACCAAGGACAATGAGCAGTTCTTC
J: TRBJ2-1; size: NA; D: NA; V: TRBV7-6; CDR3: CASSQPGPASEQFF; DNA: TGTGCCAGCAGCCAACCGGGCCCCGCGTCCGAGCAGTTCTTC
J: TRBJ1-2; size: NA; D: TRBD1; V: TRBV30; CDR3: CAWSGGQKIYGYTF; DNA: TGTGCCTGGAGCGGGGGACAGAAAATTTATGGCTACACCTTC
J: TRBJ2-1; size: NA; D: NA; V: TRBV14; CDR3: CASSQASVYNEQFF; DNA: TGTGCCAGCAGCCAGGCTAGCGTCTACAATGAGCAGTTCTTC
J: TRBJ1-5; size: NA; D: NA; V: TRBV11-1; CDR3: CASSRAGELNQPQHF; DNA: TGTGCCAGCAGCCGAGCAGGAGAACTCAATCAGCCCCAGCATTTT
J: TRBJ2-3; size: NA; D: TRBD2; V: TRBV6-4; CDR3: CASSGTSGTDTQYF; DNA: TGTGCCAGCAGTGGGACTAGCGGCACAGATACGCAGTATTTT
J: TRBJ2-1; size: once; D: TRBD1; V: TRBV10-2; CDR3: CASSARQGHFNEQFF; DNA: TGCGCCAGCAGTGCAAGACAGGGGCACTTCAATGAGCAGTTCTTC
J: TRBJ2-3; size: NA; D: TRBD1; V: TRBV10-3; CDR3: CAISGDRDTQYF; DNA: TGTGCCATCAGTGGGGACAGAGATACGCAGTATTTT
J: TRBJ2-5; size: NA; D: NA; V: TRBV4-1; CDR3: CASSPLLTETQYF; DNA: TGCGCCAGCAGCCCACTTCTTACAGAGACCCAGTACTTC
J: TRBJ1-2; size: once; D: NA; V: TRBV30; CDR3: CAWSVDRRLGYGYTF; DNA: TGTGCCTGGAGTGTCGACAGACGCCTAGGCTATGGCTACACCTTC
J: TRBJ2-5; size: NA; D: TRBD2; V: TRBV7-3; CDR3: CASSLAPLAGGRETQYF; DNA: TGTGCCAGCAGCTTAGCCCCACTAGCGGGAGGGAGAGAGACCCAGTACTTC
J: TRBJ2-1; size: NA; D: NA; V: TRBV9; CDR3: CASSVVATTLEQFF; DNA: TGTGCCAGCAGCGTAGTGGCGACTACTCTTGAGCAGTTCTTC
J: TRBJ2-7; size: NA; D: TRBD2; V: TRBV7-2; CDR3: CASNLGRGTYEQYF; DNA: TGTGCCAGCAACTTAGGGCGGGGGACCTACGAGCAGTACTTC
J: TRBJ2-7; size: NA; D: NA; V: TRBV4-1; CDR3: CASSQGPQTRYLSYEQYF; DNA: TGCGCCAGCAGCCAAGGTCCTCAAACTCGGTATCTCTCCTACGAGCAGTACTTC
J: TRBJ1-2; size: NA; D: TRBD1; V: TRBV5-1; CDR3: CASSSGTGTFYGYTF; DNA: TGCGCCAGCAGCTCCGGGACAGGGACCTTTTATGGCTACACCTTC
J: TRBJ1-1; size: NA; D: TRBD1; V: TRBV29-1; CDR3: CSVTRQGLLNTEAFF; DNA: TGCAGCGTTACGCGACAGGGGTTGTTGAACACTGAAGCTTTCTTT
J: TRBJ2-5; size: few; D: TRBD1; V: TRBV25-1; CDR3: CASSYPVGTEETQYF; DNA: TGTGCCAGCAGTTATCCGGTTGGGACAGAAGAGACCCAGTACTTC
J: TRBJ2-1; size: NA; D: TRBD2; V: TRBV29-1; CDR3: CSVFSGAGSYNEQFF; DNA: TGCAGCGTCTTTAGCGGGGCGGGCTCCTACAATGAGCAGTTCTTC
J: TRBJ1-1; size: NA; D: TRBD1; V: TRBV15; CDR3: CATSKTGQNTEAFF; DNA: TGTGCCACCAGCAAGACAGGGCAGAACACTGAAGCTTTCTTT
J: TRBJ1-2; size: once; D: NA; V: TRBV7-6; CDR3: CASSFNDGGGGYTF; DNA: TGTGCCAGCAGCTTTAATGACGGTGGGGGTGGCTACACCTTC
J: TRBJ2-1; size: NA; D: NA; V: TRBV27; CDR3: CASSFNPYNEQFF; DNA: TGTGCCAGCAGTTTTAACCCCTACAATGAGCAGTTCTTC
J: TRBJ1-4; size: NA; D: TRBD1; V: TRBV4-2; CDR3: CASSQGGQGPANEKLFF; DNA: TGTGCCAGCAGCCAAGGGGGACAGGGTCCGGCTAATGAAAAACTGTTTTTT
J: TRBJ2-2; size: NA; D: NA; V: TRBV27; CDR3: CASSPLGNAMFTGELFF; DNA: TGTGCCAGCAGTCCCCTGGGGAACGCGATGTTCACCGGGGAGCTGTTTTTT
J: TRBJ1-2; size: once; D: TRBD1; V: TRBV6-5; CDR3: CASSYSDRDGYTF; DNA: TGTGCCAGCAGTTACTCCGACAGGGATGGCTACACCTTC
J: TRBJ1-5; size: NA; D: NA; V: TRBV6-1; CDR3: CASSDVRNQPQHF; DNA: TGTGCCAGCTCGGATGTTAGGAATCAGCCCCAGCATTTT
J: TRBJ2-3; size: NA; D: NA; V: TRBV18; CDR3: CASSPEQGQDTQYF; DNA: TGTGCCAGCTCACCGGAACAGGGCCAAGATACGCAGTATTTT
J: TRBJ2-7; size: NA; D: TRBD2; V: TRBV4-1; CDR3: CASSQVGGLSGRAGEQYF; DNA: TGCGCCAGCAGCCAAGTGGGGGGTCTGAGCGGGAGGGCGGGGGAGCAGTACTTC
J: TRBJ2-1; size: NA; D: TRBD2; V: TRBV11-2; CDR3: CASSPSSGGNNEQFF; DNA: TGTGCCAGCAGCCCATCTAGCGGGGGTAACAATGAGCAGTTCTTC
J: TRBJ2-7; size: NA; D: TRBD2; V: TRBV7-2; CDR3: CASSPGLAGYEQYF; DNA: TGTGCCAGCAGCCCGGGACTAGCGGGCTACGAGCAGTACTTC
J: TRBJ2-5; size: NA; D: NA; V: TRBV2; CDR3: CASSDGTAQETQYF; DNA: TGTGCCAGCAGTGACGGGACGGCGCAAGAGACCCAGTACTTC
J: TRBJ1-6; size: NA; D: NA; V: TRBV5-4; CDR3: CASSFGGVDSPLHF; DNA: TGTGCCAGCAGCTTCGGGGGGGTGGATTCACCCCTCCACTTT
J: TRBJ2-3; size: once; D: TRBD2; V: TRBV4-2; CDR3: CASSQEAGGPDTQYF; DNA: TGTGCCAGCAGCCAAGAAGCGGGAGGGCCAGATACGCAGTATTTT
J: TRBJ1-2; size: few; D: NA; V: TRBV6-1; CDR3: CASSDVVGLGPLNYGYTF; DNA: TGTGCCAGCAGTGATGTTGTTGGTTTGGGACCCCTGAACTATGGCTACACCTTC
J: TRBJ2-5; size: NA; D: NA; V: TRBV7-2; CDR3: CASRLQETQYF; DNA: TGTGCCAGCAGACTTCAAGAGACCCAGTACTTC
J: TRBJ1-2; size: NA; D: NA; V: TRBV7-2; CDR3: CASSFSTYGYTF; DNA: TGTGCCAGCAGCTTTAGTACGTATGGCTACACCTTC